A selection of T cell receptor beta chains follows, all from one sample in a study of regulatory T cells in long-lasting Graves disease. TCRdb ran MiXCR on the multiplex PCR reads and lists one entry per CDR3 protein. This table holds approximately 500,000 distinct CDR3 sequences, roughly a fifth found once. Sequenced here: peripheral blood mononuclear cells (PBMCs), sampled when the disease was refractory, from a patient treated with antithyroid drugs. These receptors originate from a female donor with Graves disease. Each CDR3 is given with its conserved first and last residue. D genes are given only for firm matches. Clone size is given for some rows only: seen once, a few or many times, or a class if the clone is expanded.

d_call | j_call | clone_size | v_call | cdr3_nt | cdr3_aa
TRBD1 | TRBJ1-5 | many | TRBV10-3 | TGTGCCATCAGTGAAGGGGGACAGGGACGTCAGCCCCAGCATTTT | CAISEGGQGRQPQHF
. | TRBJ1-2 | many | TRBV12-3/TRBV12-4 | TGTGCCAGCAGTTTTAAGCGGACTATCTATGGCTACACCTTC | CASSFKRTIYGYTF
. | TRBJ2-7 | many | TRBV15 | TGTGCCACCAGCAGAGATAGAGGACCCCTCCACGAGCAGTACTTC | CATSRDRGPLHEQYF
TRBD1 | TRBJ2-7 | many | TRBV12-3/TRBV12-4 | TGTGCCAGCAGTTTAACTGGGACAGGGCAGGATTGGCAGTACTTC | CASSLTGTGQDWQYF
TRBD1 | TRBJ1-4 | . | TRBV4-2 | TGTGCCAGCACCTATGGACAGGGACCTGAAAAACTGTTTTTT | CASTYGQGPEKLFF
. | TRBJ2-3 | . | TRBV28 | TGTGCCAGCAGGGGGGTAAAACATACGCAGTATTTT | CASRGVKHTQYF
. | TRBJ2-5 | few | TRBV3-1 | TGTGCCAGCAGCCACTTACAAGAGACCCAGTACTTC | CASSHLQETQYF
. | TRBJ2-7 | few | TRBV6-5 | TGTGCCAGCAGTTACTCACAGGCTCGGAGCTCCTACGAGCAGTACTTC | CASSYSQARSSYEQYF
. | TRBJ2-7 | . | TRBV28 | TGTGCCAGCAGTTTAGCCGTGGCAGGGACTCCCTACGAGCAGTACTTC | CASSLAVAGTPYEQYF
. | TRBJ1-2 | . | TRBV3-1 | TGTGCCAGCAGCCAACTTCGTAACAGCCAACCCAATGGCTACACCTTC | CASSQLRNSQPNGYTF
. | TRBJ2-5 | many | TRBV7-9 | TGTGCCAGCAGCTTAGCGGGGAAAGAGACCCAGTACTTC | CASSLAGKETQYF
. | TRBJ2-6 | many | TRBV30 | TGTGCCTGGAGTGTGTTGGGCAACGTCCTGACTTTC | CAWSVLGNVLTF
TRBD2 | TRBJ2-1 | . | TRBV27 | TGTGCCAGCAGCCAGATTCGCGGGGGGGCCGGACACAATGAGCAGTTCTTC | CASSQIRGGAGHNEQFF
. | TRBJ1-2 | many | TRBV6-6 | TGTGCCAGCAGTTACTCGTCCGGGGCGCGGGGCTACACCTTC | CASSYSSGARGYTF
TRBD2 | TRBJ2-5 | few | TRBV10-3 | TGTGCCATCAGTATAGCGGGAGGTGAGACCCAGTACTTC | CAISIAGGETQYF
. | TRBJ2-2 | . | TRBV20-1 | TGCAGTGCTAGAGGTGGAGTGGGGGGCAGACTCACCGGGGAGCTGTTTTTT | CSARGGVGGRLTGELFF
TRBD1 | TRBJ1-1 | many | TRBV24-1 | TGTGCCACCAGTGACTCTGCCCGTCGCGGGACAGAGAACACTGAAGCTTTCTTT | CATSDSARRGTENTEAFF
TRBD2 | TRBJ2-7 | many | TRBV28 | TGTGCCAGCAGTTTCCAATGGGCTAGCGGGAGTTACGAGCAGTACTTC | CASSFQWASGSYEQYF
. | TRBJ2-7 | many | TRBV6-5 | TGTGCCAGCAGTTACTCATGGGAATCCAACTACGAGCAGTACTTC | CASSYSWESNYEQYF
TRBD2 | TRBJ2-5 | many | TRBV9 | TGTGCCAGCAGCCCCCCCGCTAGCGGGAGGTACCAAGAGACCCAGTACTTC | CASSPPASGRYQETQYF